The 28 T cell receptor beta chains below all came from one sample that was sequenced in a study of blood T cell repertoires in COVID-19 (TCRdb year 2020). The library was prepared using the immunoSEQ multiplex PCR assay. As stored in TCRdb, this immuneACCESS dataset retains in-frame rearrangements with V and J assigned. A fraction of the clones does not appear; measured against another copy, unresolved V genes explain less than half of the discrepancy, and the remainder lacks a known reason. A total of over 100,000 clones appear in this sample, approximately 89% of them only once. The ten largest clones take up 10% of the sample. Material: peripheral blood. The receptor set was obtained from a man aged 50 or older with acute or convalescent COVID-19.

This rearrangement joins TRBV19 to TRBJ2-3, with TRBD2 identical over 11 bases. V trimming: 5 bases; J trimming: 4 bases; junction bases outside the gene matches: 5. This CDR3 has 15 residues. The germline gives CDR1 LNHDA, CDR2 SQIVND (reference sequence). CDR3 sequence (DNA): TGTGCCAGTAGTCTACTAGCGGGAGCGTCAGATACGCAGTATTTT. Translation: CASSLLAGASDTQYF. The whole variable domain, remainder taken from reference TRBV19 and TRBJ2-3, is DGGITQSPKYLFRKEGQNVTLSCEQNLNHDAMYWYRQDPGQGLRLIYYSQIVNDFQKGDIAEGYSVSREKKESFPLTVTSAQKNPTAFYLCASSLLAGASDTQYFGPGTRLTVL.

In its sample, this clone was seen a few times. The genes are TRBV2 and TRBJ1-2; 9 nucleotides line up with TRBD1. V was clipped by 1 base and J by 6 bases; unmatched bases: 9. The CDR3 is 16 amino acids. Germline V gene lookup returns CDR1 SNHLY and CDR2 FYNNEI. CDR3 in DNA: TGTGCCAGCAGTGAAGAGGGACAGGGAGGGGTAAATGGCTACACCTTC. It codes for CASSEEGQGGVNGYTF.

V is TRBV28 and J is TRBJ2-7; 7 nucleotides agree with TRBD1. Trimming removed 7 bases from V and 0 bases from J; junction bases left unmatched: 3. Per the germline V gene, CDR1 is MDHEN and CDR2 is SYDVKM. The CDR3 has 13 residues. Written as DNA, the CDR3 is TGTGCCAGCACACGGGACAGCTCCTACGAGCAGTACTTC. Protein sequence: CASTRDSSYEQYF. Filled out from reference TRBV28 and TRBJ2-7, the complete variable domain reads DVKVTQSSRYLVKRTGEKVFLECVQDMDHENMFWYRQDPGLGLRLIYFSYDVKMKEKGDIPEGYSVSREKKERFSLILESASTNQTSMYLCASTRDSSYEQYFGPGTRLTVT.

The rearrangement uses TRBV19 and TRBJ1-1; D is perhaps TRBD1 (6 bases). Germline assignment: CDR1 LNHDA and CDR2 SQIVND (reference sequence). CDR3 length: 13 residues. V lost 5 bases, J lost 10 bases, and 17 bases lay in between. CDR3 protein: CASSGDRSRGAFF. CDR3 coding DNA: TGTGCCAGTAGTGGCGACAGGTCCAGGGGAGCTTTCTTT.

The rearrangement uses TRBV25-1 and TRBJ1-1, with D possibly being TRBD1 (6 bases). CDR1 and CDR2 (germline): MGHDK, SYGVNS. CDR3 length equals 14 residues. V was cut by 3 bases and J by 5 bases, with 13 bases left in between. In DNA form, the CDR3 reads TGTGCCAGCAGTGATTCACAGGGTTGGACTGAAGCTTTCTTT. Translation: CASSDSQGWTEAFF.

The J gene is TRBJ2-7, the V gene TRBV18, with a weak D call TRBD1 (6 bases). Trimming pared 3 bases from V and 3 bases from J, leaving 6 bases between. This CDR3 has 12 amino acids. The germline gives CDR1 KGHSH, CDR2 LQKENI. DNA for the CDR3: TGTGCCAGCTCACCGGACAGCTACGAGCAGTACTTC. Protein product: CASSPDSYEQYF.

The chain recombines TRBV5-1 with TRBJ2-2; 7 bases fit TRBD1. The V segment lost 0 bases and the J segment 4 bases; nucleotides outside the gene matches: 6. Per the germline V gene, CDR1 is SGHRS and CDR2 is YFSETQ. The CDR3 runs 16 residues. CDR3 in DNA: TGCGCCAGCAGCTTGGAGGCAGGGGGTATCACCGGGGAGCTGTTTTTT. Translated, it gives CASSLEAGGITGELFF.

The chain uses TRBV4-2 and TRBJ2-7; 9 bases align to TRBD2. From germline, CDR1 is LGHNA and CDR2 YNFKEQ. The CDR3 covers 15 residues. The V and J ends lost 0 bases and 3 bases, in that order; junction bases with no gene match: 3. The CDR3 sequence: CASSQDETSGYEQYF. The DNA for the CDR3 is TGTGCCAGCAGCCAAGATGAGACTAGCGGCTACGAGCAGTACTTC.

The chain recombines TRBV6-5 with TRBJ2-3; D is possibly TRBD2 (6 bases). The CDR3 extends over 16 amino acids. Trimming took off 1 base at V and 2 bases at J, with 13 bases between the two ends. In germline, CDR1 is MNHEY, CDR2 SVGAGI. CDR3 nucleotides: TGTGCCAGCAGTTACTTCGGGGCGGGACCCACAGATACGCAGTATTTT. Translation: CASSYFGAGPTDTQYF.

The genes are TRBV19 and TRBJ2-3; the match to TRBD1 covers 9 bases. Germline V lookup: CDR1 LNHDA, CDR2 SQIVND (reference sequence). J gave up 6 bases and V 5 bases, and 3 bases lay outside the gene matches. This CDR3 spans 13 amino acids. The CDR3 DNA is TGTGCCAGTAGTGTACAGGGGGCGGATACGCAGTATTTT. Translation gives CASSVQGADTQYF.

This clone was seen once. The chain couples TRBV4-1 to TRBJ2-2; 7 nucleotides match TRBD1. Looked up from germline, CDR1 is MGHRA and CDR2 is YSYEKL. V trimming: 6 bases; J trimming: 1 base; junction bases outside the gene matches: 8. CDR3 length: 16 amino acids. CDR3 nucleotide sequence: TGCGCCAGCAGTCAACCGGGACAGATGAACACCGGGGAGCTGTTTTTT. This sequence encodes CASSQPGQMNTGELFF.

The chain has TRBV28 and TRBJ1-6; no clear D. Trimming shortened V by 3 bases and J by 0 bases, and 3 bases separated the two germline ends. CDR3 size: 14 residues. Germline CDR1 and CDR2: MDHEN and SYDVKM. The CDR3 reads CASSFSSYNSPLHF. For the CDR3, the DNA is TGTGCCAGCAGTTTCAGCTCCTATAATTCACCCCTCCACTTT.

The DNA for the CDR3 is TGTGCCAGCAGTGAAACTATAGGCTACACCTTC. It encodes CASSETIGYTF. This rearrangement joins TRBV2 to TRBJ1-2; unclear D gene. V was trimmed by 2 bases and J by 8 bases, leaving 6 bases between them. The CDR3 is made up of 11 amino acids. Per germline, CDR1 SNHLY and CDR2 FYNNEI.

The chain joins TRBV28 to TRBJ1-2; D unresolved. Trimming took 6 bases from V and 0 from J, leaving 14 bases between them. The germline V gene has CDR1 MDHEN and CDR2 SYDVKM. This CDR3 spans 15 amino acids. CDR3 DNA sequence: TGTGCCAGCAGCACCCGGGTCTTAGCTAACTATGGCTACACCTTC. This sequence encodes CASSTRVLANYGYTF.

The chain carries TRBV15 and TRBJ1-4; 7 bases agree with TRBD1. Germline V CDR1 and CDR2: LNHNV, YYDKDF (reference sequence). After removal of 1 base from V and 3 bases from J, the junction contained 11 bases not matched to a gene. This CDR3 region has 18 residues. CDR3 coding DNA: TGTGCCACCAGCAGAGCTCCCCCTGGGACAGACCCTAATGAAAAACTGTTTTTT. Protein product: CATSRAPPGTDPNEKLFF.

V and J are TRBV6-1 and TRBJ1-4; tentative D call: TRBD1 (5 bases). The CDR3 is made up of 13 amino acids. Germline V gene sequence: CDR1 MNHNS, CDR2 SASEGT. Between the trimmed V and J ends, which lost 0 bases and 10 bases, there was a span of 9 bases. CDR3 sequence (DNA): TGTGCCAGCAGTGAAGCGGCGGGGGGAAAACTGTTTTTT. This sequence encodes CASSEAAGGKLFF.

The V call is TRBV6-1, the J call TRBJ1-2, with TRBD1 as a possible D gene (5 bases). CDR1 MNHNS and CDR2 SASEGT come from the germline V gene. The CDR3 contains 14 residues. V was trimmed by 2 bases and J by 7 bases, leaving 14 bases between them. Here the CDR3 DNA reads TGTGCCAGCAGTGAAACTCCAAGGGGAATTGGCTACACCTTC. The encoded protein is CASSETPRGIGYTF.

J is TRBJ2-3 and V is TRBV6-5; tentatively, D is TRBD2 (6 bases). The V end was cut by 6 bases, the J end by 10 bases, with 17 bases between. CDR1 MNHEY and CDR2 SVGAGI come from the germline V gene. The CDR3 spans 13 residues. CDR3 DNA sequence: TGTGCCAGCAGCCAAAACACCGGGACTCCGCAGTATTTT. Translating gives CASSQNTGTPQYF.

The chain is built from TRBV5-1 and TRBJ1-1; perhaps TRBD1 as D (5 bases). V was cut by 3 bases and J by 1 base, with 13 bases left in between. Germline V gene sequence: CDR1 SGHRS, CDR2 YFSETQ. The CDR3 has 15 residues. CDR3 loop: CASSSGSSRNTEAFF. DNA of the CDR3: TGCGCCAGCAGCTCAGGGTCGAGTAGGAACACTGAAGCTTTCTTT. Based on the CDR3 plus reference TRBV5-1 and TRBJ1-1, the full variable domain is KAGVTQTPRYLIKTRGQQVTLSCSPISGHRSVSWYQQTPGQGLQFLFEYFSETQRNKGNFPGRFSGRQFSNSRSEMNVSTLELGDSALYLCASSSGSSRNTEAFFGQGTRLTVV.

The chain is built from TRBV9 and TRBJ1-6; 10 nucleotides align to TRBD1. The CDR3 has 15 residues. Germline trimming cut 3 bases from V and 7 bases from J; bases unmatched to any gene: 4. From germline, CDR1 is SGDLS and CDR2 YYNGEE. The CDR3 DNA is TGTGCCAGCAGCGCGCGACAGGGGGCGAATTCACCCCTCCACTTT. It is translated as CASSARQGANSPLHF.

This chain joins TRBV3-1 (or the pseudogene TRBV3-2) and TRBJ1-1; D ambiguous. Trimming removed 0 bases from V and 5 bases from J, with 10 bases in between. The CDR3 contains 14 residues. Germline V gene lookup returns CDR1 LGHDT and CDR2 YNNKEL (reference sequence). CDR3 nucleotide sequence: TGTGCCAGCAGCCAAGAGGGGAGTAGGACTGAAGCTTTCTTT. It codes for CASSQEGSRTEAFF.

The V call is TRBV20-1, the J call TRBJ1-1; 9 nucleotides line up with TRBD1. The V and J ends lost 3 bases and 1 base, in that order; junction bases with no gene match: 3. Germline CDR1 DFQATT, CDR2 SNEGSKA (reference sequence). The CDR3 extends over 14 amino acids. CDR3 sequence (DNA): TGCAGTGCTAGTGGGGGACAGGGGAACACTGAAGCTTTCTTT. Its translation is CSASGGQGNTEAFF.

The chain couples TRBV19 to TRBJ1-1; a weak D match, TRBD1 (5 bases). Germline CDR1 reads LNHDA; CDR2 reads SQIVND (reference sequence). The length of the CDR3 is 14 residues. V dropped 3 bases and J dropped 6 bases, with 14 bases sitting between them. The CDR3 spells CASSMGGAWAEAFF. As DNA, the CDR3 is TGTGCCAGTAGTATGGGAGGGGCGTGGGCTGAAGCTTTCTTT.

V is TRBV9 and J is TRBJ2-1; D may be TRBD1 (6 bases). The CDR3 contains 15 residues. Germline V gene lookup returns CDR1 SGDLS and CDR2 YYNGEE. V was clipped by 6 bases and J by 6 bases, with 19 bases between them. The CDR3 DNA reads as TGTGCCAGCATCTATTCCCAGGGGAATATCAATGAGCAGTTCTTC. Amino acid sequence: CASIYSQGNINEQFF.

The CDR3 nucleotides read TGCAGCCCCGGGGGGTGGACTGAAGCTTTCTTT. Its protein product is CSPGGWTEAFF. The rearrangement uses TRBV20-1 and TRBJ1-1; weak D call: TRBD1 (5 bases). The CDR3 totals 11 residues. Germline loops: CDR1 DFQATT, CDR2 SNEGSKA (reference sequence).

This clone has more than one count but fewer than ten. One end of the junction fails to match germline, which may point to a read error. The rearrangement joins TRBV24-1 to TRBJ1-1; 8 nucleotides align to TRBD1. The CDR3 contains 14 residues. In germline, CDR1 is KGHDR, CDR2 SFDVKD. The CDR3 region is CATRGGQGNSEAFF. As DNA, the CDR3 is TGTGCCACCAGGGGAGGACAGGGCAACAGTGAAGCTTTCTTT.

J is TRBJ1-1 and V is TRBV2; D is perhaps TRBD1 (5 bases). There are 14 residues in the CDR3. CDR1 is SNHLY, CDR2 FYNNEI, per germline. Trimming took off 7 bases at V and 5 bases at J, with 17 bases between the two ends. The CDR3 region is CASIPWGRETEAFF. CDR3 in DNA: TGTGCCAGCATCCCCTGGGGGAGGGAGACTGAAGCTTTCTTT.

This rearrangement joins TRBV29-1 to TRBJ1-2; 7 bases agree with TRBD1. The germline V gene encodes CDR1 SQVTM and CDR2 ANQGSEA. This CDR3 is 15 amino acids long. With 7 bases clipped from V and 0 bases from J, the junction kept 11 bases outside the gene matches. CDR3 residues: CSAIGQANSNYGYTF. The CDR3, as DNA: TGCAGCGCAATCGGACAGGCCAACTCTAACTATGGCTACACCTTC.